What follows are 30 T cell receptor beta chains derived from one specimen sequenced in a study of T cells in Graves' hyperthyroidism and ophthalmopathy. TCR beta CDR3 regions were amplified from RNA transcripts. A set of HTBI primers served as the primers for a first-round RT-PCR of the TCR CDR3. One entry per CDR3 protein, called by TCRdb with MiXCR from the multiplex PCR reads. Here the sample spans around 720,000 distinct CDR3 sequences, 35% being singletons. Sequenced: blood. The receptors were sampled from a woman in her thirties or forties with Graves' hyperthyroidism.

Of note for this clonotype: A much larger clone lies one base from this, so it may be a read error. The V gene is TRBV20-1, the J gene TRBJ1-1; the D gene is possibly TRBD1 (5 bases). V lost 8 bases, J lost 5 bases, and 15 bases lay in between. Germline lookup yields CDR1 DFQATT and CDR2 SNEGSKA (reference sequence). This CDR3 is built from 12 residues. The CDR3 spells CSFPGPVTEAFF. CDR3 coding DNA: TGCAGTTTCCCGGGGCCGGTTACTGAAGCTTTCTTT.

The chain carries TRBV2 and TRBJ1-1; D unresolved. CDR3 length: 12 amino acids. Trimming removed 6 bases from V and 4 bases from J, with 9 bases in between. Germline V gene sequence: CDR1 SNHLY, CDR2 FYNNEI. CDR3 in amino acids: CASRRVSTEAFF. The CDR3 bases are TGTGCCAGCAGAAGGGTGAGCACTGAAGCTTTCTTT.

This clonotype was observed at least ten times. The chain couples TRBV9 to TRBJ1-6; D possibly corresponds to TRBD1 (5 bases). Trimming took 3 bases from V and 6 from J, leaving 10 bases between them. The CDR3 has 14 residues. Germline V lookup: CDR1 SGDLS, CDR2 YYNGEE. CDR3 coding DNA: TGTGCCAGCAGCGAGGGACCGCCTAATTCACCCCTCCACTTT. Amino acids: CASSEGPPNSPLHF.

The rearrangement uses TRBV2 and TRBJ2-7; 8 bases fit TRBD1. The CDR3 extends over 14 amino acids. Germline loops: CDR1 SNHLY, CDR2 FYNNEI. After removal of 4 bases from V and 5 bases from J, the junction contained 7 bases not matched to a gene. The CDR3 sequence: CASSVTTGEDEQYF. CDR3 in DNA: TGTGCCAGCAGTGTTACGACAGGGGAGGACGAGCAGTACTTC. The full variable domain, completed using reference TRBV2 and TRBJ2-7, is EPEVTQTPSHQVTQMGQEVILRCVPISNHLYFYWYRQILGQKVEFLVSFYNNEISEKSEIFDDQFSVERPDGSNFTLKIRSTKLEDSAMYFCASSVTTGEDEQYFGPGTRLTVT.

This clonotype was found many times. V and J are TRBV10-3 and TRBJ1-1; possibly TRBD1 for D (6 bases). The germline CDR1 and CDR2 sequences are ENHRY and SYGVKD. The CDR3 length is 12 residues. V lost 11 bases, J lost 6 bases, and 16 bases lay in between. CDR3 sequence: CALGRNRAEAFF. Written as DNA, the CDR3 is TGTGCCCTAGGGAGGAACAGGGCTGAAGCTTTCTTT.

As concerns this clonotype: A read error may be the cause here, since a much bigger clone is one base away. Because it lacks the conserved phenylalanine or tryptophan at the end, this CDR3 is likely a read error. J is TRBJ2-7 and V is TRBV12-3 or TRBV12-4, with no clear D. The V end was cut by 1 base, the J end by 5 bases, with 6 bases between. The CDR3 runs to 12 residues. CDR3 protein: CASSLEGNEQYS. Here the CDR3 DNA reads TGTGCCAGCAGTTTAGAGGGCAACGAGCAGTACTCC.

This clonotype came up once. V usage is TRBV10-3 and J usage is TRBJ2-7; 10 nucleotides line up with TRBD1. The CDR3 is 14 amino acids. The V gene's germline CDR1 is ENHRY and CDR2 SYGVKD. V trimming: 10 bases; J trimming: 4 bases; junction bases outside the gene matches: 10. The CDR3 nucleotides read TGTGCCACAGAAACCGGGACAGGGGAATACGAGCAGTACTTC. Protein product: CATETGTGEYEQYF.

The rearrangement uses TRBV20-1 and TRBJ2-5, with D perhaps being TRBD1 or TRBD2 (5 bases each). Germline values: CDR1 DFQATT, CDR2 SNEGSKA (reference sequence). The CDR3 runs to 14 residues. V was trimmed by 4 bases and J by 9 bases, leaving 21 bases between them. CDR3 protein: CSATQGASNQPQYF. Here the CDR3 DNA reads TGCAGTGCTACCCAGGGAGCTAGCAATCAGCCCCAGTACTTC.

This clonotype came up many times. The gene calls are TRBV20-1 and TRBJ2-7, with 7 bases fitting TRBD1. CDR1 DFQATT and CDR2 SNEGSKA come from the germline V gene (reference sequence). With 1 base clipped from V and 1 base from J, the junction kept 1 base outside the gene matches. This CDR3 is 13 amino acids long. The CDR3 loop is CSARGTGSYEQYF. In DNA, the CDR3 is TGCAGTGCTAGAGGGACAGGATCCTACGAGCAGTACTTC.

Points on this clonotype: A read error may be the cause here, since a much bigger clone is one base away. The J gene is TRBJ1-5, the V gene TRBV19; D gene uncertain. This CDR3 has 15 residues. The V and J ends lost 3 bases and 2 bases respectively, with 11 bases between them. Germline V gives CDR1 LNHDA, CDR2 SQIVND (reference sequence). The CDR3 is CASSILREGNQPQHF. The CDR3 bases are TGTGCCAGTAGTATTTTAAGGGAGGGCAATCAGCCCCAGCATTTT.

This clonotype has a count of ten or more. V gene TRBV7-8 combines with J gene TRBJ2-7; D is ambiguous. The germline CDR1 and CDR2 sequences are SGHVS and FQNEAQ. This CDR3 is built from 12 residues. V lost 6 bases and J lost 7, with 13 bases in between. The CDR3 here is CASSKYGYEQYF. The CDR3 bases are TGTGCCAGCAGTAAATACGGATATGAGCAGTACTTC.

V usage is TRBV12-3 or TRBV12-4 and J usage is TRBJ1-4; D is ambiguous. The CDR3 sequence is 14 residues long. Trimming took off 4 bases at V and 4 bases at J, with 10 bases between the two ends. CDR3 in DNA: TGTGCCAGCAGTTCCTTGGGGAGTAATGAAAAACTGTTTTTT. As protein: CASSSLGSNEKLFF.

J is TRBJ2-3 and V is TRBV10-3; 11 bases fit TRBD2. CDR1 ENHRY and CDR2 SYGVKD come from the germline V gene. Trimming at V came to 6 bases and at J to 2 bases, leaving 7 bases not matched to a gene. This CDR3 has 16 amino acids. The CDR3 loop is CAIRASGGTITDTQYF. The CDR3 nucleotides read TGTGCCATCAGAGCTAGCGGGGGGACCATCACAGATACGCAGTATTTT.

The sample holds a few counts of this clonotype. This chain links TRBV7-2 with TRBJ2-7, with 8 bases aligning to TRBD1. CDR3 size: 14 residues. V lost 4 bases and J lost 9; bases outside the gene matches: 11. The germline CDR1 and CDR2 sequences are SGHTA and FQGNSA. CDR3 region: CASSSGPDRGGQYF. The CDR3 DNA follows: TGTGCCAGCAGCTCCGGGCCCGACAGGGGAGGGCAGTACTTC.

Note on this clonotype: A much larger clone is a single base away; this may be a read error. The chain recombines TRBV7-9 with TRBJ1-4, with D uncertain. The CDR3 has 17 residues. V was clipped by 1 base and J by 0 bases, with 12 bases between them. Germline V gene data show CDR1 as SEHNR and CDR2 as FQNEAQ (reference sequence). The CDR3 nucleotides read TGTGCCAGCAGCTTAGGACGTGGAATGGCAACTAATGAAAAACTGTTTTTT. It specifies CASSLGRGMATNEKLFF.

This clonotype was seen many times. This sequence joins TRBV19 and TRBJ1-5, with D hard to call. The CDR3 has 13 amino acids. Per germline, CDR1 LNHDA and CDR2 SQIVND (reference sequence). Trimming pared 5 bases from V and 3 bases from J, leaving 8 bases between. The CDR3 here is CASSPLLNQPQHF. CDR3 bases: TGTGCCAGTAGTCCCTTACTCAATCAGCCCCAGCATTTT.

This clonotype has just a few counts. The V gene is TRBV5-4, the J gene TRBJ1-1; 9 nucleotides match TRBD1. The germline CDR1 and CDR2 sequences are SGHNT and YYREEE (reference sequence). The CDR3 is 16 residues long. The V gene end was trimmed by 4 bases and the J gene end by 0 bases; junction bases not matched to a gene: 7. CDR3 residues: CASSGRDRDLNTEAFF. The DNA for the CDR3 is TGTGCCAGCAGCGGCCGGGACAGGGACTTGAACACTGAAGCTTTCTTT.

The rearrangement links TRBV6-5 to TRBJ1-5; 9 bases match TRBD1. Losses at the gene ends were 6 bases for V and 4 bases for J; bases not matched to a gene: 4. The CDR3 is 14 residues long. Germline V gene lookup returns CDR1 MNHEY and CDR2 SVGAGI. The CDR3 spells CASRKQGANQPQHF. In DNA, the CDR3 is TGTGCCAGCAGAAAACAGGGGGCGAATCAGCCCCAGCATTTT.

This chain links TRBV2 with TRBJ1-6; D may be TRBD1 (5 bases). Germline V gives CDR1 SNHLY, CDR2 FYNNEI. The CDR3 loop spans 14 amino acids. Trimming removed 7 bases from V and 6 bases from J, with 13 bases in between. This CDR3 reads CASTGGGTNSPLHF. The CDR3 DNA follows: TGTGCCAGCACTGGCGGAGGGACTAATTCACCCCTCCACTTT. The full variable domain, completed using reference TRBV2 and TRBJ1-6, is EPEVTQTPSHQVTQMGQEVILRCVPISNHLYFYWYRQILGQKVEFLVSFYNNEISEKSEIFDDQFSVERPDGSNFTLKIRSTKLEDSAMYFCASTGGGTNSPLHFGNGTRLTVT.

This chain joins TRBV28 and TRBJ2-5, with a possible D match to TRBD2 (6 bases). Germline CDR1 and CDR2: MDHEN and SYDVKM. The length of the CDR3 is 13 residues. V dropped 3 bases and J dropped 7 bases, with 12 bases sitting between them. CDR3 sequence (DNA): TGTGCCAGCAGTTTTCGGGAGTTTGCGACCCAGTACTTC. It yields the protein CASSFREFATQYF.

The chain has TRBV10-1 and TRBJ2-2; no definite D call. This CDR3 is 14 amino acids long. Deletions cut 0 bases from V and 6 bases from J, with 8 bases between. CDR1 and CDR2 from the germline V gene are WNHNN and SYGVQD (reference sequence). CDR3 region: CASSESLVSGELFF. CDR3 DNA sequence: TGCGCCAGCAGTGAGTCATTAGTCTCCGGGGAGCTGTTTTTT.

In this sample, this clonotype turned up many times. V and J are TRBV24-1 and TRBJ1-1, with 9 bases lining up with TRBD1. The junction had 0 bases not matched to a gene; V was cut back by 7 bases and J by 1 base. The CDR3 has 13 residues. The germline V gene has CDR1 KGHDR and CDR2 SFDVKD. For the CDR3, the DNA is TGTGCCACCAGGGGACAGGGGAACACTGAAGCTTTCTTT. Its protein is CATRGQGNTEAFF.

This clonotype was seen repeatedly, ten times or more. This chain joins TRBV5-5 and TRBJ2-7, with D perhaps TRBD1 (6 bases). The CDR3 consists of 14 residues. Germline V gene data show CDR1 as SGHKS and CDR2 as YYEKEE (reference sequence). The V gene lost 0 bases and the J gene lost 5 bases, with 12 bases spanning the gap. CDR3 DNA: TGTGCCAGCAGCTTGGGCTGGACAGTCGACGAGCAGTACTTC. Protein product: CASSLGWTVDEQYF.

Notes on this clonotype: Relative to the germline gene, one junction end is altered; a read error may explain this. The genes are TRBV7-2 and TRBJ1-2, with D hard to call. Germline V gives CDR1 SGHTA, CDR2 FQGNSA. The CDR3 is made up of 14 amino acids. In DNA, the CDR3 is TGCGCCAGCAGCTCAGCGGGCGACCTCTATGGCTACACCTTC. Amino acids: CASSSAGDLYGYTF.

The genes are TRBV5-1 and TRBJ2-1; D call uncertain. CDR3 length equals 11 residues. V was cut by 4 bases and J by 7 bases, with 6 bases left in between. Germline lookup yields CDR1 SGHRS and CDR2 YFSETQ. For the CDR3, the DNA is TGCGCCAGCAGCGAAGTGAATGAGCAGTTCTTC. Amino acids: CASSEVNEQFF. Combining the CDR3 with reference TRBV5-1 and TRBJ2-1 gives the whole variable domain KAGVTQTPRYLIKTRGQQVTLSCSPISGHRSVSWYQQTPGQGLQFLFEYFSETQRNKGNFPGRFSGRQFSNSRSEMNVSTLELGDSALYLCASSEVNEQFFGPGTRLTVL.

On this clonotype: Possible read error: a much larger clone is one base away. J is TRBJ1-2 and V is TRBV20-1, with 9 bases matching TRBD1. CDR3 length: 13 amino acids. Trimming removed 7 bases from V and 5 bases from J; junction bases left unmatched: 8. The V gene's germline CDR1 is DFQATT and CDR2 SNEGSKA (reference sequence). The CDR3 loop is CSVAAGTGYGYTF. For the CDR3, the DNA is TGCAGTGTCGCCGCCGGGACAGGGTATGGCTACACCTTC.

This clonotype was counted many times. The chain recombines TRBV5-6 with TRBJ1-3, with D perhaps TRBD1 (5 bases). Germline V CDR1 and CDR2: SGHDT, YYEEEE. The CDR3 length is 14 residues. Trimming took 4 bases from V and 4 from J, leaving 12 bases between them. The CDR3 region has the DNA TGTGCCAGCAGCCCAGGACACCGAGGAAACACCATATATTTT. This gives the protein CASSPGHRGNTIYF. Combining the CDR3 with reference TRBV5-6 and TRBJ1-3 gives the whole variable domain DAGVTQSPTHLIKTRGQQVTLRCSPKSGHDTVSWYQQALGQGPQFIFQYYEEEERQRGNFPDRFSGHQFPNYSSELNVNALLLGDSALYLCASSPGHRGNTIYFGEGSWLTVV.

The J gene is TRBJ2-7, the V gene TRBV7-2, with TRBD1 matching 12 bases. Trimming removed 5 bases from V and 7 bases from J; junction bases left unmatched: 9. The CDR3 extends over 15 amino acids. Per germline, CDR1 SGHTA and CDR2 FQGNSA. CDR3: CASSGRGQGAEEQYF. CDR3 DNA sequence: TGTGCCAGCAGCGGCAGGGGACAGGGGGCAGAAGAGCAGTACTTC.

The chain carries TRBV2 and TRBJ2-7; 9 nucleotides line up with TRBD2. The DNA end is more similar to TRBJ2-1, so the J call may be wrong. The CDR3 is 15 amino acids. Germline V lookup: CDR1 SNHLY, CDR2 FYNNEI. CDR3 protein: CASSGLGSGGDEQFF. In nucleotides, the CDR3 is TGTGCCAGCAGTGGGCTAGGTAGCGGGGGAGATGAGCAGTTCTTC.

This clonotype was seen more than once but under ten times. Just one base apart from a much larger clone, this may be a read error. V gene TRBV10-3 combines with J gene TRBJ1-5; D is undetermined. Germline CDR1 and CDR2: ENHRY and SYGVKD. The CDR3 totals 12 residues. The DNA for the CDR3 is TGTACCATCCGGGCTGAGGGTCAGCCCCAGCATTTT. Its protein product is CTIRAEGQPQHF.